One sample yielded the 24 T cell receptor beta chains listed below, sequenced in a study of CD8+ T cells in alopecia areata. Following extraction, RNA underwent reverse transcription to cDNA, which served as the sequencing template. Generated by immunoSEQ multiplex PCR, the TCRdb table keeps only in-frame clones and is missing some. The sample includes 250,000 to 300,000 clones, roughly 64% of them seen just once. As for treatment: oral pan-JAK inhibitor, 5-10 mg twice daily. The specimen comprised CD4+ T cells sorted from blood, sampled at week 24, from a patient treated with tofacitinib. The receptors shown here come from a human donor with alopecia areata.

This chain links TRBV30 with TRBJ2-3; D unclear. CDR1 and CDR2 from the germline V gene are GTSNPN and SVGIG (reference sequence). The V and J ends lost 4 bases and 2 bases respectively, with 16 bases between them. The CDR3 spans 15 residues. The chain's CDR3 is CAWMVAGRPTDTQYF. The CDR3 DNA sequence: TGTGCCTGGATGGTGGCAGGAAGGCCCACAGATACGCAGTATTTT. Combining the CDR3 with reference TRBV30 and TRBJ2-3 gives the whole variable domain SQTIHQWPATLVQPVGSPLSLECTVEGTSNPNLYWYRQAAGRGLQLLFYSVGIGQISSEVPQNLSASRPQDRQFILSSKKLLLSDSGFYLCAWMVAGRPTDTQYFGPGTRLTVL.

This clone was seen more than once but under ten times. The J gene is TRBJ2-5, the V gene TRBV11-2, with 10 bases aligning to TRBD2. CDR1 is SGHAT and CDR2 is FQNNGV in the germline V gene. CDR3 length: 17 residues. Germline trimming cut 4 bases from V and 7 bases from J; bases unmatched to any gene: 15. The CDR3 sequence is CASSSPRGTSDRGTQYF. The CDR3 nucleotides read TGTGCCAGCAGCTCTCCCCGTGGGACTAGCGATAGGGGGACCCAGTACTTC. The full variable domain, completed using reference TRBV11-2 and TRBJ2-5, is EAGVAQSPRYKIIEKRQSVAFWCNPISGHATLYWYQQILGQGPKLLIQFQNNGVVDDSQLPKDRFSAERLKGVDSTLKIQPAKLEDSAVYLCASSSPRGTSDRGTQYFGPGTRLLVL.

The chain employs TRBV30 and TRBJ1-2; TRBD1 might be the D (5 bases). CDR1 and CDR2 from the germline V gene are GTSNPN and SVGIG (reference sequence). This CDR3 is 13 amino acids long. Trimming shortened V by 4 bases and J by 0 bases, and 9 bases separated the two germline ends. CDR3 region: CAWNQGANYGYTF. CDR3 sequence (DNA): TGTGCCTGGAATCAAGGGGCTAACTATGGCTACACCTTC.

The chain uses TRBV11-3 and TRBJ2-2; D call uncertain. V was trimmed by 1 base and J by 1 base, leaving 4 bases between them. The CDR3 is 14 amino acids. In germline, CDR1 is SGHNT, CDR2 YENEEA. CDR3 in DNA: TGTGCCAGCAGCTTAGGCCAGAACACCGGGGAGCTGTTTTTT. This gives the protein CASSLGQNTGELFF.

The chain carries TRBV7-2 and TRBJ2-5; 7 bases align to TRBD2. CDR1 SGHTA and CDR2 FQGNSA come from the germline V gene. V was pared by 5 bases and J by 5 bases, with 2 bases of the junction left unmatched. The CDR3 length is 12 residues. CDR3 in amino acids: CASSPAGETQYF. CDR3 coding DNA: TGTGCCAGCAGCCCAGCGGGGGAGACCCAGTACTTC.

V and J are TRBV4-1 and TRBJ2-7, with 10 nucleotides matching TRBD2. CDR1 is MGHRA and CDR2 is YSYEKL in the germline V gene. The CDR3 runs 14 residues. Trimming cost V 4 bases and J 2 bases; bases outside gene matches: 2. This chain's CDR3 is CASSRGLAAYEQYF. The CDR3 DNA reads as TGCGCCAGCAGCCGAGGACTAGCGGCCTACGAGCAGTACTTC.

The chain uses TRBV6-1 and TRBJ1-2, with unresolved D. Trimming removed 6 bases from V and 7 bases from J, with 15 bases in between. From germline, CDR1 is MNHNS and CDR2 SASEGT. This CDR3 has 13 amino acids. The CDR3 sequence is CASSFGRVGGYTF. CDR3 DNA: TGTGCCAGCAGCTTCGGGAGGGTAGGTGGCTACACCTTC.

V is TRBV7-9 and J is TRBJ2-2, with D unclear. Germline assignment: CDR1 SEHNR and CDR2 FQNEAQ (reference sequence). The CDR3 has 14 amino acids. V lost 3 bases and J 4 bases, leaving 9 bases between the germline ends. CDR3 region: CASSFLGGTGELFF. CDR3 bases: TGTGCCAGCAGCTTCTTAGGCGGCACCGGGGAGCTGTTTTTT.

The chain couples TRBV6-6 to TRBJ2-7; the D gene is possibly TRBD1 (6 bases). The V gene lost 6 bases and the J gene lost 9 bases, with 18 bases spanning the gap. The V gene's germline CDR1 is MNHNY and CDR2 SVGAGI (reference sequence). The CDR3 is made up of 13 amino acids. The CDR3, as DNA: TGTGCCAGCAGGGCTCCCAGGGGCCCTGCGCAGTACTTC. Translating gives CASRAPRGPAQYF.

Details on this clone: The same CDR3 can be traced to other DNA sequences in this sample. The J gene is TRBJ2-5, the V gene TRBV7-2; D not certain. CDR3 length: 14 amino acids. V was shortened by 1 base and J by 1 base, with 7 bases between the two germline ends. The germline V gene encodes CDR1 SGHTA and CDR2 FQGNSA. The CDR3 loop reads CASSLVGSQETQYF. CDR3 DNA sequence: TGTGCCAGCAGCTTAGTTGGCAGCCAAGAGACCCAGTACTTC.

This chain joins TRBV28 and TRBJ1-6; D uncertain. Trimming removed 8 bases at V and 8 bases at J, with 10 bases between. The germline V gene encodes CDR1 MDHEN and CDR2 SYDVKM. The CDR3 runs 12 residues. The CDR3: CASGPSYSPLHF. As DNA, the CDR3 is TGTGCCAGCGGACCCTCGTATTCACCCCTCCACTTT.

The CDR3 spells CASSQGVSYEQYF. The CDR3 DNA follows: TGCGCCAGCAGCCAAGGGGTCTCCTACGAGCAGTACTTC. The chain has TRBV4-3 and TRBJ2-7; D gene unclear. With 1 base removed from V and 0 bases from J, the gap between germline ends came to 4 bases. The CDR3 is made up of 13 amino acids. Germline V gives CDR1 LGHNA, CDR2 YSLEER.

This clone was seen just once. The genes are TRBV28 and TRBJ2-5; 8 bases fit TRBD2. The V gene end was trimmed by 6 bases and the J gene end by 2 bases; junction bases not matched to a gene: 8. Per germline, CDR1 MDHEN and CDR2 SYDVKM. This CDR3 has 15 amino acids. CDR3: CASRTPGGGQETQYF. The DNA for the CDR3 is TGTGCCAGCAGGACCCCCGGGGGGGGGCAAGAGACCCAGTACTTC.

The V call is TRBV6-4, the J call TRBJ1-5, with 8 bases fitting TRBD1. The CDR3 totals 16 residues. Germline CDR1 reads MRHNA; CDR2 reads SNTAGT. With 7 bases clipped from V and 1 base from J, the junction kept 9 bases outside the gene matches. This chain's CDR3 is CASTGQGAVSNQPQHF. The CDR3 coding sequence is TGTGCCAGCACCGGCCAGGGGGCGGTAAGCAATCAGCCCCAGCATTTT.

The chain has TRBV30 and TRBJ1-5; 8 positions agree with TRBD1. This CDR3 is 13 amino acids long. Trimming took 2 bases from V and 11 from J; bases not matched to a gene: 8. CDR1 is GTSNPN, CDR2 SVGIG, per germline (reference sequence). The CDR3 sequence: CAWSTGQGRAQHF. Written as DNA, the CDR3 is TGTGCCTGGAGTACTGGACAGGGACGGGCCCAGCATTTT.

The chain carries TRBV9 and TRBJ2-2; 9 nucleotides agree with TRBD1. Germline CDR1 and CDR2: SGDLS and YYNGEE. Losses at the gene ends were 2 bases for V and 5 bases for J; bases not matched to a gene: 4. This CDR3 is 15 amino acids long. This CDR3 reads CASSVSGQGTGELFF. The CDR3 DNA reads TGTGCCAGCAGCGTTAGTGGACAGGGGACCGGGGAGCTGTTTTTT.

This clone was detected a few times. The chain carries TRBV7-8 and TRBJ2-1, with 14 bases matching TRBD2. There are 18 residues in the CDR3. Per the germline V gene, CDR1 is SGHVS and CDR2 is FQNEAQ. Trimming took 4 bases from V and 3 from J; bases not matched to a gene: 8. As DNA, the CDR3 is TGTGCCAGCAGCTCGGTCCCGGGACTAGCGGGGGACTACAATGAGCAGTTCTTC. The encoded protein is CASSSVPGLAGDYNEQFF.

As regards this clone: Other nucleotide sequences from this sample produce the same CDR3. The chain carries TRBV28 and TRBJ2-5; D is uncertain. This CDR3 has 13 residues. Germline V gene lookup returns CDR1 MDHEN and CDR2 SYDVKM. V lost 4 bases, J lost 3 bases, and 9 bases lay in between. CDR3 loop: CASSSSGEETQYF. DNA for the CDR3: TGTGCCAGCAGTTCGTCGGGTGAAGAGACCCAGTACTTC.

V and J are TRBV14 and TRBJ2-1; D is tentatively TRBD1 or TRBD2 (5 bases each). The CDR3 runs 13 residues. Germline V lookup: CDR1 SGHDN, CDR2 FVKESK. The V end was cut by 0 bases, the J end by 9 bases, with 9 bases between. The CDR3, as DNA: TGTGCCAGCAGCCAAGATCTGAGGGGTGAGCAGTTCTTC. This gives the protein CASSQDLRGEQFF.

This clone was picked up a small number of times. The rearrangement links TRBV10-3 to TRBJ2-1; D remains ambiguous. V gave up 9 bases and J gave up 8 bases, with 20 bases separating them. Germline CDR1 reads ENHRY; CDR2 reads SYGVKD. CDR3 length: 14 residues. CDR3 in DNA: TGTGCCATAGCCTTTGACGGCGGCTCAGATGAGCAGTTCTTC. Amino acids: CAIAFDGGSDEQFF.

The chain has TRBV30 and TRBJ1-4, with unresolved D. The CDR3 is 13 residues long. CDR1 and CDR2 (germline): GTSNPN, SVGIG (reference sequence). Trimming took 2 bases from V and 7 from J, leaving 11 bases between them. This chain's CDR3 is CAWSSGGGEKLFF. The CDR3 bases are TGTGCCTGGAGTTCTGGCGGCGGTGAAAAACTGTTTTTT.

The V and J genes are TRBV9 and TRBJ2-4; 12 bases line up with TRBD2. This CDR3 contains 17 residues. V was clipped by 2 bases and J by 7 bases; unmatched bases: 10. CDR1 SGDLS and CDR2 YYNGEE come from the germline V gene. The CDR3 region has the DNA TGTGCCAGCAGCGTTTCGACTAGCGGGGGAGATTCGAACATTCAGTACTTC. Its translation is CASSVSTSGGDSNIQYF.

V usage is TRBV5-1 and J usage is TRBJ2-2, with unresolved D. This CDR3 has 15 amino acids. Germline V gives CDR1 SGHRS, CDR2 YFSETQ. Trimming pared 0 bases from V and 1 base from J, leaving 7 bases between. CDR3 sequence reads: CASSLELGNTGELFF. The CDR3 DNA is TGCGCCAGCAGCTTGGAGCTGGGGAACACCGGGGAGCTGTTTTTT.

This clone has a single count. The chain recombines TRBV6-1 with TRBJ1-5; D is possibly TRBD1 (6 bases). The CDR3 is 13 amino acids. Germline CDR1 reads MNHNS; CDR2 reads SASEGT. V was cut by 7 bases and J by 3 bases, with 10 bases left in between. As DNA, the CDR3 is TGTGCCAGCAAAGGGGGGGCCAATCAGCCCCAGCATTTT. It codes for CASKGGANQPQHF.